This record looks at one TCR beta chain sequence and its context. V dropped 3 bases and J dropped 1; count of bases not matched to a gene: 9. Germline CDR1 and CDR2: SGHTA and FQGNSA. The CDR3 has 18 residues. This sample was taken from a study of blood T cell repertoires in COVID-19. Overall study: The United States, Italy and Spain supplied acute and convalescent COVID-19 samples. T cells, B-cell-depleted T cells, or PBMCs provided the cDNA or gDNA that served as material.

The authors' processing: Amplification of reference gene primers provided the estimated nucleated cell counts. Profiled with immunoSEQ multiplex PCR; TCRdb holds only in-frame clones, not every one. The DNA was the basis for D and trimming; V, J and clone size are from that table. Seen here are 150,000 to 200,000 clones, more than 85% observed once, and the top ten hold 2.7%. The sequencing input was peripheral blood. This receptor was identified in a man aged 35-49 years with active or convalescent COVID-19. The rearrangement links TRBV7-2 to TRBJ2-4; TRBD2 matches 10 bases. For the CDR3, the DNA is TGTGCCAGCAGCTTTTATGCCCTGACTAGCGGGGCCAAAAACATTCAGTACTTC. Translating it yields CASSFYALTSGAKNIQYF.